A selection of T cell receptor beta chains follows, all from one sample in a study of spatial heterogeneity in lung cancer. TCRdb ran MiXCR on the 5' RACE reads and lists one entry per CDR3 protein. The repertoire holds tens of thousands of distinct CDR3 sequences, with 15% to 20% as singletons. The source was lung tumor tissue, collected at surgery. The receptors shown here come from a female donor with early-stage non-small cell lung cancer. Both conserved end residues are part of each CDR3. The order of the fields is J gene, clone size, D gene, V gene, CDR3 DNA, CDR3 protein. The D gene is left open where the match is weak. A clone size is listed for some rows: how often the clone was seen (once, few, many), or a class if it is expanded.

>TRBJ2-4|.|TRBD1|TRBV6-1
TGTGCCAGCAGCGCAACAGGGGGCTTAGGAGCCAAAAACATTCAGTACTTC
CASSATGGLGAKNIQYF
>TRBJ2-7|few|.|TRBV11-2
TGTGCCAGCAGCTTAGATTGGGCCAGCTCCTACGAGCAGTACTTC
CASSLDWASSYEQYF
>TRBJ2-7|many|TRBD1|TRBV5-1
TGCGCCAGCAGCCCGTGGACAGGGGACGAGCAGTACTTC
CASSPWTGDEQYF
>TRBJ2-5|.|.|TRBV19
TGTGCCAGTCAGTCGGGGGCTCGACAAGAGACCCAGTACTTC
CASQSGARQETQYF
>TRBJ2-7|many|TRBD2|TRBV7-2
TGTGCCAGCAGCCCACGGACTAGCGGGAGACCCCTCTCCTACGAGCAGTACTTC
CASSPRTSGRPLSYEQYF
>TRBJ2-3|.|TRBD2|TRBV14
TGTGCCAGCAGCCCGCCGTTTGGACTAGCGGGAGGGACAGATACGCAGTATTTT
CASSPPFGLAGGTDTQYF
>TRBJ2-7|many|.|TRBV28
TGTGCCAGCGGGTCCTACGAGCAGTACTTC
CASGSYEQYF
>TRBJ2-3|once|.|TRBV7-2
TGTGCCAGCGTACTGGGACAAGAACACACAGATACGCAGTATTTT
CASVLGQEHTDTQYF
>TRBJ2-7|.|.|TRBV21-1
TGTGCCAGCAGCATCCCCGACAGGGGATCCTACGAGCAGTACTTC
CASSIPDRGSYEQYF
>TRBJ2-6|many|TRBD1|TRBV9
TGTGCCAGCAGCGGAACCGGGACAGGGTCTGGGGCCAACGTCCTGACTTTC
CASSGTGTGSGANVLTF
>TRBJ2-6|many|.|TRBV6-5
TGTGCCAGCAGTTACTCGAGTCCCCAGGGGAGGGTTATCTCTGGGGCCAACGTCCTGACTTTC
CASSYSSPQGRVISGANVLTF
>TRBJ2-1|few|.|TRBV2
TGTGCCAGCAACAGTTTACCGGGGAATGAGCAGTTCTTC
CASNSLPGNEQFF
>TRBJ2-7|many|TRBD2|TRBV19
TGTGCCAGCAAGCTAGCGGGCAGCTCCTACGAGCAGTACTTC
CASKLAGSSYEQYF
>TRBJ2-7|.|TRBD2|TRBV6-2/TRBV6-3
TGTGCCAGCACTGGGACTAGCGGGAGCTACGAGCAGTACTTC
CASTGTSGSYEQYF
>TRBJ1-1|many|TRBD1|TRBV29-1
TGCAGCGTTGCACAGGGGGTTAGCACTGAAGCTTTCTTT
CSVAQGVSTEAFF
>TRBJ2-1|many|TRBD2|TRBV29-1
TGCAGCGTCCGAGTCCTCCCGACTAGCTACTACAATGAGCAGTTCTTC
CSVRVLPTSYYNEQFF
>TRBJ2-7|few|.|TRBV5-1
TGCGCCAGCAGCTTGAAGGGGACCGAGCAGTACTTC
CASSLKGTEQYF
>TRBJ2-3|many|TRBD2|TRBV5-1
TGCGCCAGCAGGGACGGAGCGGGATTCGTCCCAGATACGCAGTATTTT
CASRDGAGFVPDTQYF
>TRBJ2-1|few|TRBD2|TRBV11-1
TGTGCCAGCAGCTTAGGTTACAAGATAGCGGGGAGCTCCTACAATGAGCAGTTCTTC
CASSLGYKIAGSSYNEQFF
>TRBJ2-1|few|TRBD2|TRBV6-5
TGTGCCAGCAGCCTACAGACTAGCGGGGGAAACAATGAGCAGTTCTTC
CASSLQTSGGNNEQFF
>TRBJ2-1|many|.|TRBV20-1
TGCAGTGCTAGCGGGCGGATCAGCTCCTACAATGAGCAGTTCTTC
CSASGRISSYNEQFF
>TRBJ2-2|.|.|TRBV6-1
TGTGCCAGCAGGGGGCTCGCCGGGGAGCTGTTTTTT
CASRGLAGELFF